This T cell receptor delta chain was recovered during a study of γδ T cells in repeated Plasmodium falciparum infection. A few counts support this clone. For this DNA, TCRdb reports the protein of a much larger clone, which diverges at residue 3, most likely from a read error; the protein presented here is translated directly from the DNA. TCRdb re-processed the multiplex PCR reads using CATT. The table records around 82,000 delta-chain clones, approximately 1.5% of them present only once. Material: gamma-delta T cells from blood. This TCR came from a pool of human donors (malaria-infected and uninfected, not separated).

CDR3 sequence: CARDTRFWGLPALTAQLFF. The CDR3 nucleotides read TGTGCCCGTGACACCAGATTTTGGGGGCTACCCGCTTTGACAGCACAACTCTTCTTT. V usage is TRDV2 and J usage is TRDJ2; D may be TRDD3 (6 bases). TCRdb lists no J gene, so it was determined here by aligning the DNA to germline. CDR3 size: 19 residues. The germline CDR1 and CDR2 sequences are GEAIGNYY and EKD.